The entry that follows covers one TCR beta chain sequence. The ends lost 3 bases at V and 6 bases at J; junction bases unmatched: 4. Germline CDR1 is SQVTM and CDR2 is ANQGSEA. The CDR3 consists of 13 residues. Generated by immunoSEQ multiplex PCR, the TCRdb table keeps only in-frame clones and is missing some. Altogether some 200,000 clones are present, about 85% being singletons, with the ten largest covering around 2.3%. This specimen comes from a study of blood T cell repertoires in COVID-19. Sequenced material: PBMCs or T cells enriched from blood (not recorded which). The chain links TRBV29-1 to TRBJ1-2; 10 bases align to TRBD1. The source of this sequence is a young woman who had recovered from COVID-19. CDR3 amino acids: CSVEAGTGDGYTF. CDR3 coding DNA: TGCAGCGTTGAGGCAGGGACAGGGGATGGCTACACCTTC.